The 27 T cell receptor beta chains presented below share a single source sample, sequenced in a study of cytomegalovirus exposure and HLA in healthy donors listed by TCRdb under 2017. Library prep was done by the immunoSEQ multiplex PCR assay. For the multiplex PCR, a mixture combining 60 forward primers for TCR Vbeta segments and 13 reverse primers for TCR Jbeta segments was used. Drawn from immuneACCESS, this table holds only the in-frame rearrangements with V and J called that TCRdb kept. Clones are partly lost; checked studies trace under half to an unresolved V gene and leave the rest unexplained. This sample lists roughly 140,000 clones; 79% were detected once. 3% to 4% of the sample is held by the ten biggest clonotypes. The sequenced sample consisted of PBMCs. These receptors were collected from a human donor in good health.

The V gene is TRBV4-1, the J gene TRBJ2-7, with D tentatively TRBD1 (6 bases). The V gene's germline CDR1 is MGHRA and CDR2 YSYEKL. Deletions cut 4 bases from V and 2 bases from J, with 9 bases between. This CDR3 has 13 amino acids. The CDR3, as DNA: TGCGCCAGCAGCCTCCGGGACACCTACGAGCAGTACTTC. It yields the protein CASSLRDTYEQYF.

The chain carries TRBV6-1 and TRBJ2-1, with 8 bases identical to TRBD1. The CDR3 is made up of 14 amino acids. J was trimmed by 2 bases and V by 8 bases; bases with no gene match: 5. Germline assignment: CDR1 MNHNS and CDR2 SASEGT. The CDR3, as DNA: TGTGCCAGCGTCGACAGGGGAGCCTACAATGAGCAGTTCTTC. It is translated as CASVDRGAYNEQFF.

This chain links TRBV7-9 with TRBJ2-3; D possibly corresponds to TRBD2 (6 bases). V was cut by 4 bases and J by 1 base, with 15 bases left in between. Germline V lookup: CDR1 SEHNR, CDR2 FQNEAQ (reference sequence). CDR3 length: 16 residues. CDR3 sequence (DNA): TGTGCCAGCAGCTCTCAAACTAGCACCGGCACAGATACGCAGTATTTT. Amino acid sequence: CASSSQTSTGTDTQYF.

J is TRBJ2-5 and V is TRBV5-8; D is perhaps TRBD2 (5 bases). V dropped 0 bases and J dropped 5 bases, with 11 bases sitting between them. The germline V gene encodes CDR1 SGHTS and CDR2 YDEGEE. The CDR3 is 14 amino acids. CDR3: CASSLGEGVETQYF. The CDR3 DNA is TGTGCCAGCAGCTTGGGAGAGGGTGTGGAGACCCAGTACTTC.

This clone was recorded a few times. This chain joins TRBV7-6 and TRBJ2-7; D is perhaps TRBD1 (6 bases). The CDR3 contains 13 residues. The V end was cut by 3 bases, the J end by 3 bases, with 9 bases between. Germline CDR1 SGHVS, CDR2 FNYEAQ. CDR3 DNA: TGTGCCAGCAGCTTTACAGGGAACTACGAGCAGTACTTC. Protein product: CASSFTGNYEQYF.

The chain employs TRBV28 and TRBJ1-5; D perhaps matches TRBD1 (5 bases). Germline CDR1 is MDHEN and CDR2 is SYDVKM. V was cut by 1 base and J by 2 bases, with 24 bases left in between. CDR3 length: 20 residues. In nucleotides, the CDR3 is TGTGCCAGCAGTTTATTAGTTGCGGGGAAGGGAGGGGTCGGCAATCAGCCCCAGCATTTT. Amino acid sequence: CASSLLVAGKGGVGNQPQHF.

The CDR3 DNA reads TGTGCCAGCTCACAGGGACAGGGTAATCAGCCCCAGCATTTT. Translating gives CASSQGQGNQPQHF. This rearrangement joins TRBV18 to TRBJ1-5; TRBD1 matches 9 bases. The CDR3 totals 14 residues. V shed 4 bases and J 4 bases; nucleotides not matched to a gene: 2. Germline V lookup: CDR1 KGHSH, CDR2 LQKENI.

The CDR3, as DNA: TGTGCCTGGAGTAAGGGACAGTTCGAGCAGTACTTC. Encoded protein: CAWSKGQFEQYF. This chain connects TRBV30 to TRBJ2-7, with 7 bases lining up with TRBD1. This CDR3 is built from 12 residues. Per germline, CDR1 GTSNPN and CDR2 SVGIG (reference sequence). With V trimmed by 2 bases and J by 6 bases, 4 bases remained unmatched. Together with reference TRBV30 and TRBJ2-7, the CDR3 gives the full variable domain: SQTIHQWPATLVQPVGSPLSLECTVEGTSNPNLYWYRQAAGRGLQLLFYSVGIGQISSEVPQNLSASRPQDRQFILSSKKLLLSDSGFYLCAWSKGQFEQYFGPGTRLTVT.

The chain is built from TRBV28 and TRBJ1-1; a weak D match, TRBD1 (6 bases). Trimming took 5 bases from V and 3 from J, leaving 13 bases between them. CDR1 is MDHEN and CDR2 is SYDVKM in the germline V gene. The CDR3 runs 14 residues. As DNA, the CDR3 is TGTGCCAGCAGTCTCAGGGGATGGCACACTGAAGCTTTCTTT. Encoded protein: CASSLRGWHTEAFF.

This clone was observed once. The gene calls are TRBV5-5 and TRBJ2-5; D unclear. The CDR3 totals 11 residues. V was clipped by 4 bases and J by 4 bases, with 5 bases between them. Looked up from germline, CDR1 is SGHKS and CDR2 is YYEKEE (reference sequence). The CDR3 nucleotides read TGTGCCAGCAGCACCAGAGAGACCCAGTACTTC. Translating it yields CASSTRETQYF.

Details on this clone: Mismatch with germline at one junction end may stem from a read error. The J gene is TRBJ2-7, the V gene TRBV2; TRBD1 agrees at 9 bases. Germline CDR1 is SNHLY and CDR2 is FYNNEI. The CDR3 has 15 amino acids. The CDR3 spells CASSEETGGSYEQYF. CDR3 nucleotides: TGTGCCAGCAGCGAAGAGACAGGGGGCTCCTACGAGCAGTACTTC.

The CDR3 DNA follows: TGTGCCAGCAGCGATTGGCAGGGGCAGGACACTGAAGCTTTCTTT. Residues: CASSDWQGQDTEAFF. The J gene is TRBJ1-1, the V gene TRBV27; a weak D match, TRBD1 (6 bases). This CDR3 comprises 15 residues. The germline CDR1 and CDR2 sequences are MNHEY and SMNVEV (reference sequence). The V end was cut by 6 bases, the J end by 3 bases, with 17 bases between.

This clone has more than one count but fewer than ten. The J gene is TRBJ2-3, the V gene TRBV28; TRBD1 aligns across 9 bases. CDR1 is MDHEN and CDR2 is SYDVKM in the germline V gene. V lost 6 bases to trimming and J lost 5 bases; unmatched junction nucleotides: 9. The CDR3 is 15 amino acids. The CDR3 nucleotides read TGTGCCAGCAGATCGCACAGGGGGCTTAAAGATACGCAGTATTTT. Its translation is CASRSHRGLKDTQYF.

The V and J genes are TRBV5-5 and TRBJ2-5; 7 bases align to TRBD1. There are 15 residues in the CDR3. V was pared by 0 bases and J by 1 base, with 3 bases of the junction left unmatched. Germline V gives CDR1 SGHKS, CDR2 YYEKEE (reference sequence). Here the CDR3 reads CASSLVWDSQETQYF. CDR3 in DNA: TGTGCCAGCAGCTTGGTTTGGGACAGCCAAGAGACCCAGTACTTC.

The chain uses TRBV7-8 and TRBJ2-1; D ambiguous. The V and J ends lost 2 bases and 5 bases respectively, with 16 bases between them. The length of the CDR3 is 16 residues. Germline V CDR1 and CDR2: SGHVS, FQNEAQ. CDR3 protein: CASSLSRFRLDNEQFF. Here the CDR3 DNA reads TGTGCCAGCAGCTTATCCCGGTTTCGTCTAGACAATGAGCAGTTCTTC. The variable domain in full, completed from reference TRBV7-8 and TRBJ2-1, reads GAGVSQSPRYKVAKRGQDVALRCDPISGHVSLFWYQQALGQGPEFLTYFQNEAQLDKSGLPSDRFFAERPEGSVSTLKIQRTQQEDSAVYLCASSLSRFRLDNEQFFGPGTRLTVL.

The sample holds one count of this clone. This rearrangement joins TRBV27 to TRBJ1-2; the match to TRBD1 covers 8 bases. This CDR3 has 14 residues. After removal of 6 bases from V and 8 bases from J, the junction contained 11 bases not matched to a gene. Germline assignment: CDR1 MNHEY and CDR2 SMNVEV (reference sequence). This chain's CDR3 is CASRNPDRAVGYTF. For the CDR3, the DNA is TGTGCCAGCAGAAACCCGGACAGGGCGGTAGGCTACACCTTC.

The rearrangement uses TRBV5-1 and TRBJ2-3; TRBD1 agrees at 12 bases. This CDR3 is 17 amino acids long. The junction had 9 bases not matched to a gene; V was cut back by 3 bases and J by 4 bases. CDR1 SGHRS and CDR2 YFSETQ come from the germline V gene. The DNA for the CDR3 is TGCGCCAGCAGCTCGCGGGACAGGGGGCTCGTGGCAGATACGCAGTATTTT. It is translated as CASSSRDRGLVADTQYF.

The chain joins TRBV7-2 to TRBJ1-1; perhaps TRBD1 as D (6 bases). The CDR3 spans 13 residues. The germline CDR1 and CDR2 sequences are SGHTA and FQGNSA. V lost 4 bases to trimming and J lost 7 bases, with 13 bases between them. DNA of the CDR3: TGTGCCAGCAGCTCCGAATTGGACAGTGAAGCTTTCTTT. Translated: CASSSELDSEAFF.

This rearrangement joins TRBV27 to TRBJ1-6; D uncertain. V shed 5 bases and J shed 5 bases, with 10 bases lying between them. In germline, CDR1 is MNHEY, CDR2 SMNVEV (reference sequence). The CDR3 extends over 14 amino acids. For the CDR3, the DNA is TGTGCCAGCAGTCTCGGGAGGAATAATTCACCCCTCCACTTT. As protein: CASSLGRNNSPLHF.

The J gene is TRBJ2-7, the V gene TRBV19; a possible D gene is TRBD1 (5 bases). Trimming pared 5 bases from V and 0 bases from J, leaving 14 bases between. Germline assignment: CDR1 LNHDA and CDR2 SQIVND (reference sequence). The CDR3 runs 15 residues. CDR3 in DNA: TGTGCCAGTAGTTTCACGACAGCCGGCTCCTACGAGCAGTACTTC. Protein: CASSFTTAGSYEQYF.

V usage is TRBV4-3 and J usage is TRBJ2-2; possible D gene TRBD2, 5 bases. Per germline, CDR1 LGHNA and CDR2 YSLEER. The V gene lost 1 base and the J gene lost 2 bases, with 11 bases spanning the gap. The CDR3 loop spans 16 amino acids. This chain's CDR3 is CASSQGVRGNTGELFF. CDR3 in DNA: TGCGCCAGCAGCCAAGGAGTACGGGGAAACACCGGGGAGCTGTTTTTT.

A single count supports this clone. The chain has TRBV28 and TRBJ2-7; perhaps TRBD2 as D (6 bases). The CDR3 contains 17 residues. Germline CDR1 is MDHEN and CDR2 is SYDVKM. Between the trimmed V and J ends, which lost 2 bases and 5 bases, there was a span of 22 bases. CDR3 DNA: TGTGCCAGCAGTTTAGTCCCAACGCGGGAATCGGATCACGAGCAGTACTTC. This encodes CASSLVPTRESDHEQYF.

CDR3: CASSYSEIAGKETQYF. The CDR3 nucleotides are TGTGCCAGCAGTTACTCGGAAATAGCGGGGAAAGAGACCCAGTACTTC. The chain recombines TRBV6-5 with TRBJ2-5, with 8 bases lining up with TRBD2. V shed 0 bases, J shed 3 bases, and the junction held 6 bases outside the gene matches. The CDR3 spans 16 residues. Germline values: CDR1 MNHEY, CDR2 SVGAGI.

This clone was observed a handful of times. The chain has TRBV6-1 and TRBJ1-3; TRBD1 is a possible D gene (5 bases). Looked up from germline, CDR1 is MNHNS and CDR2 is SASEGT. Deletions cut 3 bases from V and 0 bases from J, with 12 bases between. This CDR3 has 16 amino acids. CDR3 protein: CASSEAGLSSGNTIYF. CDR3 in DNA: TGTGCCAGCAGTGAGGCGGGGCTGAGCTCTGGAAACACCATATATTTT.

The chain links TRBV7-9 to TRBJ1-2; possible D gene TRBD1, 6 bases. The V end was cut by 7 bases, the J end by 4 bases, with 13 bases between. From germline, CDR1 is SEHNR and CDR2 FQNEAQ (reference sequence). The CDR3 has 13 residues. The DNA for the CDR3 is TGTGCCAGCACTTGGGGGGGCACCTATGGCTACACCTTC. This sequence encodes CASTWGGTYGYTF. Drawing the rest from reference TRBV7-9 and TRBJ1-2, the complete variable domain is DTGVSQNPRHKITKRGQNVTFRCDPISEHNRLYWYRQTLGQGPEFLTYFQNEAQLEKSRLLSDRFSAERPKGSFSTLEIQRTEQGDSAMYLCASTWGGTYGYTFGSGTRLTVV.

The rearrangement joins TRBV10-1 to TRBJ2-7, with a possible D match to TRBD1 (6 bases). The germline gives CDR1 WNHNN, CDR2 SYGVQD (reference sequence). The CDR3 has 13 amino acids. Trimming left V 6 bases short and J 6 bases short, with 15 bases between. CDR3 bases: TGCGCCAGCAGCCGCAACAGGGTACTCGAGCAGTACTTC. This gives the protein CASSRNRVLEQYF.

V and J are TRBV7-2 and TRBJ2-1; 12 bases match TRBD2. V gave up 2 bases and J gave up 7 bases; unmatched junction bases: 15. This CDR3 region has 19 residues. Germline-derived CDR1 and CDR2 are SGHTA and FQGNSA. The CDR3 reads CASSLLRAASGRAGNEQFF. The CDR3 DNA follows: TGTGCCAGCAGCTTATTGAGGGCGGCTAGCGGGAGGGCAGGGAATGAGCAGTTCTTC.